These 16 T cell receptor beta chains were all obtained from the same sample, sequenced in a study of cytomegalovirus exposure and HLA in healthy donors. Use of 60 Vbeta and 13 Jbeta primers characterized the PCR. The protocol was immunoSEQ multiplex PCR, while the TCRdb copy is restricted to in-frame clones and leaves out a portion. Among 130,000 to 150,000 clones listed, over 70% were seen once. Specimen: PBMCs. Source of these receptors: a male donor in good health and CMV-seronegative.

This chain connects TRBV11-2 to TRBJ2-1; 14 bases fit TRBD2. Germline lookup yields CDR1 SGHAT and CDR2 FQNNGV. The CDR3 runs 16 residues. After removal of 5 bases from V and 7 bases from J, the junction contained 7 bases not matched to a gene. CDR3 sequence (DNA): TGTGCCAGCAGCCCCGGACTAGCGGGGGGCCAGAATGAGCAGTTCTTC. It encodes CASSPGLAGGQNEQFF. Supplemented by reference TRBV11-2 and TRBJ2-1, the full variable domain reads EAGVAQSPRYKIIEKRQSVAFWCNPISGHATLYWYQQILGQGPKLLIQFQNNGVVDDSQLPKDRFSAERLKGVDSTLKIQPAKLEDSAVYLCASSPGLAGGQNEQFFGPGTRLTVL.

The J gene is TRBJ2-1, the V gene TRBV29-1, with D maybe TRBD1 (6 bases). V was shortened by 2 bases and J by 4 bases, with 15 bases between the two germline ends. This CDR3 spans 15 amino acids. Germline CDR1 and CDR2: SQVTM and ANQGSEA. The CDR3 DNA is TGCAGCGTTGAAAGGGCTGGGGGCGGGTACAATGAGCAGTTCTTC. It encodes CSVERAGGGYNEQFF.

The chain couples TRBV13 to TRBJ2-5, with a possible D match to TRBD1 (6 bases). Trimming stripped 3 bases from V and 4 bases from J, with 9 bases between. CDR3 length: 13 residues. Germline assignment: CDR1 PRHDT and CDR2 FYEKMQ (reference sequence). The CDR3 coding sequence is TGTGCCAGCAGCTTCGAGACAGGAGAGACCCAGTACTTC. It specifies CASSFETGETQYF. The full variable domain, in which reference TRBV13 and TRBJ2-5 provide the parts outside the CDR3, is AAGVIQSPRHLIKEKRETATLKCYPIPRHDTVYWYQQGPGQDPQFLISFYEKMQSDKGSIPDRFSAQQFSDYHSELNMSSLELGDSALYFCASSFETGETQYFGPGTRLLVL.

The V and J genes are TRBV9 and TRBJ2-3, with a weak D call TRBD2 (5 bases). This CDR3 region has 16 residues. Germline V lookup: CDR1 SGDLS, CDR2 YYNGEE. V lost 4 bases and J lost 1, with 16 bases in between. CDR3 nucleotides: TGTGCCAGCAGCCTATACTCAAACGGGGGCACAGATACGCAGTATTTT. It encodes CASSLYSNGGTDTQYF.

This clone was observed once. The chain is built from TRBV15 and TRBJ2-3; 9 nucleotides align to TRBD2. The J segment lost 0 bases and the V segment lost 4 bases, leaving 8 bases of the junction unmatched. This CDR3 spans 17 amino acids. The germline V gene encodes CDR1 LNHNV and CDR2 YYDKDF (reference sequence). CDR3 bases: TGTGCCACCAGCACAAGCGGGGGGCTCCCGAGCACAGATACGCAGTATTTT. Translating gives CATSTSGGLPSTDTQYF.

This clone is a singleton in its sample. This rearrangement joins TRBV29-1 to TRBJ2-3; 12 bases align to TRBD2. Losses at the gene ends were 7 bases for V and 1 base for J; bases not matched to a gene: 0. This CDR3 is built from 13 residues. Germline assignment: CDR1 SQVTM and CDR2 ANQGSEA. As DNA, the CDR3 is TGCAGCGGGACTAGCGGGGGCACAGATACGCAGTATTTT. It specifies CSGTSGGTDTQYF.

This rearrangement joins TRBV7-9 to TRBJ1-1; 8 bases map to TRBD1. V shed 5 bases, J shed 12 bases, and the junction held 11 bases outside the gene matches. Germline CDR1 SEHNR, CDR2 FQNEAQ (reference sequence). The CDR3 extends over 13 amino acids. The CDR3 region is CASSPEQGARTFF. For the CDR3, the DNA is TGTGCCAGCAGCCCCGAGCAGGGGGCGAGAACTTTCTTT.

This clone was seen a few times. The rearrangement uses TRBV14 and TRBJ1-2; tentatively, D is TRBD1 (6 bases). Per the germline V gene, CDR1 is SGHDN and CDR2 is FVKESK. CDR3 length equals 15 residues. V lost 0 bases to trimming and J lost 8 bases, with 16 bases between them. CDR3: CASSQDVLGGGGYTF. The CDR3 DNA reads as TGTGCCAGCAGCCAAGATGTACTCGGGGGGGGCGGCTACACCTTC. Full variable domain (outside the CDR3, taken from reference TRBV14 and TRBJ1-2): EAGVTQFPSHSVIEKGQTVTLRCDPISGHDNLYWYRRVMGKEIKFLLHFVKESKQDESGMPNNRFLAERTGGTYSTLKVQPAELEDSGVYFCASSQDVLGGGGYTFGSGTRLTVV.

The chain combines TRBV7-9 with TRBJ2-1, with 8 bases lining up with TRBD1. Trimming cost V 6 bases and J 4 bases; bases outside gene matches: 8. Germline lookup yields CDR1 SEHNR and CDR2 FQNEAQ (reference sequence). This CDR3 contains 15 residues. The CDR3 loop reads CASSRRQGSYNEQFF. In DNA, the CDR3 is TGTGCCAGCAGTCGTCGACAGGGGAGTTACAATGAGCAGTTCTTC. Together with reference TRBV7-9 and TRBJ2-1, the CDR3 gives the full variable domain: DTGVSQNPRHKITKRGQNVTFRCDPISEHNRLYWYRQTLGQGPEFLTYFQNEAQLEKSRLLSDRFSAERPKGSFSTLEIQRTEQGDSAMYLCASSRRQGSYNEQFFGPGTRLTVL.

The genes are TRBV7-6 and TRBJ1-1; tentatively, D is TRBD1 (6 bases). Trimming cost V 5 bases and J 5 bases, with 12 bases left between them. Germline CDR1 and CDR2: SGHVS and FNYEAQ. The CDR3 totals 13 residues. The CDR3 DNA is TGTGCCAGCAGCGAACAGGGATGGACTGAAGCTTTCTTT. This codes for CASSEQGWTEAFF.

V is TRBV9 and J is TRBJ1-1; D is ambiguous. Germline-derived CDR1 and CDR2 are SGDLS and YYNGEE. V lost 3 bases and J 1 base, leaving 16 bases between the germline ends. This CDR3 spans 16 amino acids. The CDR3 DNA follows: TGTGCCAGCAGCGCCCATGGTGCGGGAGGGAACACTGAAGCTTTCTTT. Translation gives CASSAHGAGGNTEAFF.

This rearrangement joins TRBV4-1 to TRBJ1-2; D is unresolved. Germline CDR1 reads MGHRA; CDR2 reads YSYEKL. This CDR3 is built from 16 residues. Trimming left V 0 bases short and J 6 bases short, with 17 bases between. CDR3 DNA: TGCGCCAGCAGCCAAGATCAAGGGAGGGCGAGCAATGGCTACACCTTC. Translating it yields CASSQDQGRASNGYTF.

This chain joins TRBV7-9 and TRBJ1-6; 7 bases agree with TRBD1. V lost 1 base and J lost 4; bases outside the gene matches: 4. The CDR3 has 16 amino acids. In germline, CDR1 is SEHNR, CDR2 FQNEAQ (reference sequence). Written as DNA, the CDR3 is TGTGCCAGCAGCTTAGGGGGACAGAGATATAATTCACCCCTCCACTTT. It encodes CASSLGGQRYNSPLHF.

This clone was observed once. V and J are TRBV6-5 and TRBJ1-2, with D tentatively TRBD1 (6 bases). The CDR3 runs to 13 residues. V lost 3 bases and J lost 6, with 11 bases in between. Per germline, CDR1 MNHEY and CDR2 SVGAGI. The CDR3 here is CASSYTGKDGYTF. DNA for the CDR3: TGTGCCAGCAGTTATACAGGGAAGGATGGCTACACCTTC.

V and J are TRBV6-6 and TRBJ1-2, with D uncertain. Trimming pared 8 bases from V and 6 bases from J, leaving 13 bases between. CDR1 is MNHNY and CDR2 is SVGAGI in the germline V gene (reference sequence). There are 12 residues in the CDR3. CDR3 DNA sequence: TGTGCCAGCGCCCGGGAGGAGAATGGCTACACCTTC. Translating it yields CASAREENGYTF.

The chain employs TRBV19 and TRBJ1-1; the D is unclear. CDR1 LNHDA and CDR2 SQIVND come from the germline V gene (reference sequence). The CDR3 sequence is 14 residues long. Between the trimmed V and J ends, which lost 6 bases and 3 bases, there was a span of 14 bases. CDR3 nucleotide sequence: TGTGCCAGTAGGACCTCATTTGGGCACACTGAAGCTTTCTTT. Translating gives CASRTSFGHTEAFF.